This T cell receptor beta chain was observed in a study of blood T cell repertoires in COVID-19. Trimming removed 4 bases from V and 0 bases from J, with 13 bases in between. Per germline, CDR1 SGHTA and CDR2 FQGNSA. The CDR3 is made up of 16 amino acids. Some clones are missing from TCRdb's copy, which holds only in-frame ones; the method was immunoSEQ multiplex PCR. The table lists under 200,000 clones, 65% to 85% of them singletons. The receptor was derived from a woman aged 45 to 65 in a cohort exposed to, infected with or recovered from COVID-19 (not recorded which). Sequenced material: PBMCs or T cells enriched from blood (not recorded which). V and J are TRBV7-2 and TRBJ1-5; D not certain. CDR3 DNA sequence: TGTGCCAGCAGCTCGGGAACGGTTTATAGCAATCAGCCCCAGCATTTT. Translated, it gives CASSSGTVYSNQPQHF.